This T cell receptor (beta chain) appears in the sequencing data of a study of blood T cell repertoires in COVID-19. V dropped 6 bases and J dropped 4; count of bases not matched to a gene: 17. The CDR3 spans 17 residues. Germline V gene sequence: CDR1 SEHNR, CDR2 FQNEAQ (reference sequence). This clone was observed a few times. Assay: immunoSEQ multiplex PCR; the TCRdb copy retains only in-frame clones and omits some. Of about 150,000 clones listed, around 80% are singletons. All exposed participants met a person with COVID-19 within 2 weeks before entering the study. The chain is built from TRBV7-9 and TRBJ1-2; 7 positions match TRBD1. The source is a man between 65 and 85 years old who had been exposed to COVID-19. Sequencing used PBMCs or T cells enriched from blood (not recorded which). CDR3 protein: CASRATRETGKGYGYTF. The CDR3 DNA is TGTGCCAGCAGGGCTACTAGGGAGACAGGGAAGGGCTATGGCTACACCTTC.